This T cell receptor (beta chain) was retrieved from a study of cytomegalovirus exposure and HLA in healthy donors. Study-wide results and caveats: In a later analysis, compared with equally common non-associated chains, HLA-associated beta chains were more expanded. Within the data, a cluster of highly shared sequence variants was likely a sequencing artifact. The HLA-A and HLA-B alleles of most subjects were reportedly predicted accurately from TCR beta sequences. Trimming of TCR beta V- and J-genes showed a link, identified in a later analysis, to a missense DCLRE1C variant.

PCR involved 60 Vbeta and 13 Jbeta primers. Only in-frame clones appear in the TCRdb table, and some are missing; sequencing was by immunoSEQ multiplex PCR. The sample shows over 110,000 clones, more than 75% of them seen only once. As for this clone: What it recognizes is unknown.

Trimming removed 2 bases from V and 6 bases from J, with 13 bases in between. The CDR3 is 14 amino acids. In germline, CDR1 is MGHRA, CDR2 YSYEKL. The receptor was isolated from a woman aged 18-35 years in good health and CMV-seropositive. The V gene is TRBV4-1, the J gene TRBJ1-2; TRBD1 might be the D (6 bases). Sequenced sample: PBMCs. Here the CDR3 reads CASSQPPWTDGYTF. In nucleotides, the CDR3 is TGCGCCAGCAGCCAACCTCCTTGGACAGATGGCTACACCTTC.